This T cell receptor (beta chain) was captured in a study of T cells expressing NK-cell markers. Germline-derived CDR1 and CDR2 are SEHNR and FQNEAQ (reference sequence). The CDR3 totals 17 residues. TCRdb re-called the 5' RACE reads; every CDR3 protein appears as one record, without DNA. This table holds a few hundred thousand distinct CDR3 sequences. Source material: blood T cells: a sorted CD56 or NKG2C T cell subset, CD4+ or CD8+ T cells, or bulk PBMC T cells (not recorded which). The J gene is TRBJ2-1, the V gene TRBV7-9; TCRdb picks TRBD1, but there is no DNA to check that call. The clonotype comes from a man aged 18-69 years in good health. The CDR3 protein is CASSLVRGLLTYNEQFF.